Each of the 17 T cell receptor beta chains below was sequenced from the same sample in a study of blood T cell repertoires in COVID-19. Profiling relied on immunoSEQ multiplex PCR, and the TCRdb table lists in-frame clones only, not all of them. This sample yields approximately 150,000 clones, of which 88% are seen a single time; roughly 1.6% belongs to the top ten. The sample was peripheral blood. The receptors come from a woman between 45 and 60 years old with acute or convalescent COVID-19.

This clone was recorded only once. The CDR3 DNA reads as TGTGCCAGCAACTTAGCGGGAGGGCCGAGAATTTACAATGAGCAGTTCTTC. Translation gives CASNLAGGPRIYNEQFF. The V and J genes are TRBV19 and TRBJ2-1; 11 bases agree with TRBD2. CDR3 length: 17 amino acids. CDR1 LNHDA and CDR2 SQIVND come from the germline V gene (reference sequence). V trimming: 9 bases; J trimming: 4 bases; junction bases outside the gene matches: 14.

CDR3 amino acids: CASSQGRHLTDTQYF. In DNA form, the CDR3 reads TGTGCCAGCAGCCAAGGAAGACACCTCACAGATACGCAGTATTTT. The chain links TRBV14 to TRBJ2-3; D remains unclear. Germline V gene sequence: CDR1 SGHDN, CDR2 FVKESK. Trimming pared 1 base from V and 2 bases from J, leaving 10 bases between. There are 15 residues in the CDR3.

The chain uses TRBV7-2 and TRBJ1-3; D perhaps matches TRBD1 (5 bases). This CDR3 spans 16 amino acids. Germline CDR1 and CDR2: SGHTA and FQGNSA. V was pared by 2 bases and J by 4 bases, with 15 bases between. The CDR3 region is CASSLSRGNLGNTIYF. CDR3 in DNA: TGTGCCAGCAGCTTATCAAGGGGAAATCTCGGAAACACCATATATTTT.

CDR3 region: CASSDQFSYEQYF. CDR3 bases: TGTGCCAGCAGTGATCAGTTCTCCTACGAGCAGTACTTC. The J gene is TRBJ2-7, the V gene TRBV25-1; no definite D call. Trimming cost V 3 bases and J 0 bases, with 6 bases left between them. The CDR3 loop spans 13 amino acids. Germline V gene sequence: CDR1 MGHDK, CDR2 SYGVNS.

The gene calls are TRBV5-1 and TRBJ1-2, with 10 bases fitting TRBD1. CDR3 length: 16 residues. V lost 3 bases and J lost 2; bases outside the gene matches: 7. CDR1 and CDR2 (germline): SGHRS, YFSETQ. The CDR3 protein is CASSWPTDRGNYGYTF. The CDR3 DNA reads as TGCGCCAGCAGCTGGCCAACGGACAGGGGGAACTATGGCTACACCTTC.

The rearrangement links TRBV2 to TRBJ1-1; 7 bases match TRBD1. Germline V CDR1 and CDR2: SNHLY, FYNNEI. The CDR3 length is 16 residues. V was pared by 7 bases and J by 1 base, with 12 bases of the junction left unmatched. CDR3 sequence: CASTLIKTGTNTEAFF. CDR3 nucleotides: TGTGCCAGCACCTTAATTAAGACAGGGACGAACACTGAAGCTTTCTTT.

The chain carries TRBV25-1 and TRBJ1-6; D possibly corresponds to TRBD1 (6 bases). Germline V gene sequence: CDR1 MGHDK, CDR2 SYGVNS. This CDR3 is 12 amino acids long. V lost 6 bases to trimming and J lost 6 bases, with 6 bases between them. The CDR3 nucleotides read TGTGCCAGCAGACAGGGTAATTCACCCCTCCACTTT. Protein sequence: CASRQGNSPLHF.

J is TRBJ1-5 and V is TRBV10-1; unclear D gene. CDR1 WNHNN and CDR2 SYGVQD come from the germline V gene (reference sequence). The CDR3 length is 15 residues. Trimming cost V 6 bases and J 9 bases, with 21 bases left between them. The CDR3 loop reads CASREQTGKVSPQHF. Written as DNA, the CDR3 is TGCGCCAGCAGGGAGCAGACCGGGAAGGTGTCGCCCCAGCATTTT.

V usage is TRBV10-2 and J usage is TRBJ2-7; 7 bases map to TRBD1. From germline, CDR1 is WSHSY and CDR2 SAAADI. The CDR3 is made up of 14 amino acids. Germline trimming cut 4 bases from V and 2 bases from J; bases unmatched to any gene: 5. The CDR3 is CASSVVTGAYEQYF. The DNA of the CDR3 is TGCGCCAGCAGTGTGGTCACAGGGGCCTACGAGCAGTACTTC.

This clone has a single count. The chain couples TRBV6-4 to TRBJ1-1, with D possibly TRBD1 on 6 matching bases. This CDR3 comprises 15 residues. Germline V gives CDR1 MRHNA, CDR2 SNTAGT. Trimming removed 3 bases from V and 5 bases from J, with 16 bases in between. The CDR3 sequence: CASSELGGWWTEAFF. The CDR3 bases are TGTGCCAGCAGTGAATTAGGGGGTTGGTGGACTGAAGCTTTCTTT.

The chain joins TRBV28 to TRBJ2-7; a weak D match, TRBD1 (6 bases). Trimming took 7 bases from V and 4 from J, leaving 11 bases between them. The CDR3 is 12 residues long. The germline V gene has CDR1 MDHEN and CDR2 SYDVKM. The CDR3 here is CASIGQKYEQYF. Here the CDR3 DNA reads TGTGCCAGCATAGGACAGAAATACGAGCAGTACTTC.

A remark on this clone: Other DNA sequences from this sample encode an identical CDR3 as well. This chain uses TRBV27 with TRBJ2-1; D is perhaps TRBD2 (6 bases). Trimming left V 3 bases short and J 8 bases short, with 8 bases between. The CDR3 has 12 amino acids. The germline CDR1 and CDR2 sequences are MNHEY and SMNVEV (reference sequence). In DNA form, the CDR3 reads TGTGCCAGCAGTTTGCGGGGCTATGAGCAGTTCTTC. Its protein is CASSLRGYEQFF.

The chain employs TRBV5-1 and TRBJ2-3; the match to TRBD1 covers 8 bases. Germline-derived CDR1 and CDR2 are SGHRS and YFSETQ. CDR3 length: 16 amino acids. The V segment lost 0 bases and the J segment 0 bases; nucleotides outside the gene matches: 3. CDR3 loop: CASSLAGTGSTDTQYF. The CDR3 bases are TGCGCCAGCAGCTTGGCCGGGACAGGTAGCACAGATACGCAGTATTTT.

This rearrangement joins TRBV2 to TRBJ2-7; 9 bases are a match to TRBD1. The trim removed 6 bases at V and 0 bases at J, leaving 6 bases unmatched. The CDR3 is 15 residues long. CDR1 is SNHLY and CDR2 is FYNNEI in the germline V gene. The chain's CDR3 is CASSRDRVVSYEQYF. The CDR3 DNA reads as TGTGCCAGCAGCCGGGACAGGGTCGTCTCCTACGAGCAGTACTTC. The full variable domain, rest sourced from reference TRBV2 and TRBJ2-7, is EPEVTQTPSHQVTQMGQEVILRCVPISNHLYFYWYRQILGQKVEFLVSFYNNEISEKSEIFDDQFSVERPDGSNFTLKIRSTKLEDSAMYFCASSRDRVVSYEQYFGPGTRLTVT.

As DNA, the CDR3 is TGTGCCAGCAGCCTCGGGACAGGGGGCTACGAGCAGTACTTC. Translated: CASSLGTGGYEQYF. This chain joins TRBV5-6 and TRBJ2-7; TRBD1 matches 11 bases. The CDR3 is 14 residues long. CDR1 SGHDT and CDR2 YYEEEE come from the germline V gene. The junction had 3 bases not matched to a gene; V was cut back by 4 bases and J by 3 bases. The whole variable domain, remainder taken from reference TRBV5-6 and TRBJ2-7, is DAGVTQSPTHLIKTRGQQVTLRCSPKSGHDTVSWYQQALGQGPQFIFQYYEEEERQRGNFPDRFSGHQFPNYSSELNVNALLLGDSALYLCASSLGTGGYEQYFGPGTRLTVT.

The chain links TRBV19 to TRBJ2-3; 8 nucleotides align to TRBD2. Germline CDR1 is LNHDA and CDR2 is SQIVND (reference sequence). J lost 4 bases, V lost 2 bases, and 8 bases had no gene match. CDR3 length: 16 amino acids. This chain's CDR3 is CASSIRGLGDPDTQYF. As DNA, the CDR3 is TGTGCCAGTAGTATACGGGGACTAGGGGATCCAGATACGCAGTATTTT. Supplemented by reference TRBV19 and TRBJ2-3, the full variable domain reads DGGITQSPKYLFRKEGQNVTLSCEQNLNHDAMYWYRQDPGQGLRLIYYSQIVNDFQKGDIAEGYSVSREKKESFPLTVTSAQKNPTAFYLCASSIRGLGDPDTQYFGPGTRLTVL.

A note on this clone: Compared with germline, one end of the junction differs, possibly owing to a read error. The V gene is TRBV2, the J gene TRBJ2-1; D call uncertain. This CDR3 is built from 15 residues. Germline V CDR1 and CDR2: SNHLY, FYNNEI. CDR3 nucleotide sequence: TGTGCCAGCAGCGTCCGAGAGTTAATGGGCAATCAGCAGTTCTTC. Its protein product is CASSVRELMGNQQFF.